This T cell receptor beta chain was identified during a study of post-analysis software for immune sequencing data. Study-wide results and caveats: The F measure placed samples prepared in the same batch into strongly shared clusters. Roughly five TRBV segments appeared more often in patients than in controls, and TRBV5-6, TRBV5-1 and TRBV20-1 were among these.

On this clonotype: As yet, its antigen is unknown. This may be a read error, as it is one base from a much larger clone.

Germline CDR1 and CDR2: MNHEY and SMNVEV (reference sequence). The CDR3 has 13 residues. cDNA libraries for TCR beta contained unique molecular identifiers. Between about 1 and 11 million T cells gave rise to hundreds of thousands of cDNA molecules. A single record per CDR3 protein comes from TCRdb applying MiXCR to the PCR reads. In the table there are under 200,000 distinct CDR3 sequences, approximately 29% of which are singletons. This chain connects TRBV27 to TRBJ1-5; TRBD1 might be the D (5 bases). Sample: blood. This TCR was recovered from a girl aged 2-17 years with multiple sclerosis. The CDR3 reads CASRVQDNQSQHF. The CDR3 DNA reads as TGTGCCAGCAGAGTACAGGACAATCAGTCCCAGCATTTT.